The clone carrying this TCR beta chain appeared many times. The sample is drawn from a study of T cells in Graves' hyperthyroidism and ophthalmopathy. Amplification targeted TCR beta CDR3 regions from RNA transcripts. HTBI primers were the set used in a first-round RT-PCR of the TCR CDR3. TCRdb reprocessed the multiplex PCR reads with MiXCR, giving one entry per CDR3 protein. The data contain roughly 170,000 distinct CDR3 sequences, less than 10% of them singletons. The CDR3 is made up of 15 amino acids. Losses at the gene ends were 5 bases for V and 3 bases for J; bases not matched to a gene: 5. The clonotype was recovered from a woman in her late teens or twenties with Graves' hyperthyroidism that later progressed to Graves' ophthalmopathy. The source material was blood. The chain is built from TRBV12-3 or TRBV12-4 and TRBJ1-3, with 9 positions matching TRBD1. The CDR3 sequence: CASSLTGGGGNTIYF. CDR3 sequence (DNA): TGTGCCAGCAGTCTTACAGGGGGCGGTGGAAACACCATATATTTT.